This T cell receptor (beta chain) was found in a study of blood T cell repertoires in COVID-19. The assay was immunoSEQ multiplex PCR, and TCRdb's table has in-frame clones only and misses some. Of approximately 160,000 clones in the sample, 80% to 90% were seen once. Participant ages covered roughly 18 to 89 years across some 25 US areas. Losses at the gene ends were 2 bases for V and 3 bases for J; bases not matched to a gene: 5. Germline V CDR1 and CDR2: ENHRY, SYGVKD. The CDR3 runs 16 residues. This sequence was found in a woman aged 45-60 years who had recovered from COVID-19. Sequencing used PBMCs or T cells enriched from blood (not recorded which). The chain uses TRBV10-3 and TRBJ2-7; 12 nucleotides agree with TRBD2. CDR3 sequence (DNA): TGTGCCATCAGTGAGGCCGAGACTAGCGGGAGCTACGAGCAGTACTTC. Protein product: CAISEAETSGSYEQYF.